These 18 T cell receptor beta chains were all obtained from the same sample, sequenced in a study of monozygotic twins with cystic fibrosis. Profiled with immunoSEQ multiplex PCR; TCRdb holds only in-frame clones, not every one. The sample contains some 31,000 clones, about 85% of which appear only once. The material sequenced was blood. The receptors derive from a girl aged 2-10 years with cystic fibrosis.

The V call is TRBV6-6, the J call TRBJ2-7; D call uncertain. V lost 7 bases, J lost 5 bases, and 12 bases lay in between. This CDR3 contains 12 residues. In germline, CDR1 is MNHNY, CDR2 SVGAGI (reference sequence). This CDR3 is CASTPTGNEQYF. CDR3 DNA: TGTGCCAGCACCCCGACGGGTAACGAGCAGTACTTC.

The chain links TRBV15 to TRBJ2-7; tentative D call: TRBD2 (6 bases). Trimming removed 3 bases from V and 4 bases from J, with 16 bases in between. This CDR3 is 15 amino acids long. Germline V gene data show CDR1 as LNHNV and CDR2 as YYDKDF (reference sequence). CDR3 DNA: TGTGCCACCAGCAGGGGACTCGAGAACGGGTACGAGCAGTACTTC. It specifies CATSRGLENGYEQYF.

This chain uses TRBV29-1 with TRBJ2-7, with 8 bases identical to TRBD2. The CDR3 has 14 amino acids. The trim removed 2 bases at V and 6 bases at J, leaving 9 bases unmatched. CDR1 SQVTM and CDR2 ANQGSEA come from the germline V gene. The CDR3 region is CSVESGRALGEQYF. In DNA form, the CDR3 reads TGCAGCGTTGAATCCGGGAGGGCCTTGGGCGAGCAGTACTTC.

The CDR3 region is CASSPSRVDRRNYGYTF. The DNA for the CDR3 is TGTGCCAGCAGCCCAAGCCGCGTGGACAGGCGCAACTATGGCTACACCTTC. The chain uses TRBV5-5 and TRBJ1-2, with 7 bases identical to TRBD1. There are 17 residues in the CDR3. Trimming at V came to 4 bases and at J to 2 bases, leaving 14 bases not matched to a gene. The germline V gene encodes CDR1 SGHKS and CDR2 YYEKEE (reference sequence).

CDR3 coding DNA: TGTGCCATCAGTGATTCGGGACGGAGCTCCTACGAGCAGTACTTC. Its translation is CAISDSGRSSYEQYF. The chain is built from TRBV10-3 and TRBJ2-7; either TRBD1 or TRBD2 may fit D (5 bases each). The CDR3 length is 15 residues. Per germline, CDR1 ENHRY and CDR2 SYGVKD. V lost 3 bases and J 0 bases, leaving 12 bases between the germline ends.

This clone came up once. The chain is built from TRBV7-8 and TRBJ2-7, with D tentatively TRBD1 (5 bases). V dropped 1 base and J dropped 6 bases, with 13 bases sitting between them. This CDR3 comprises 14 residues. CDR1 is SGHVS and CDR2 is FQNEAQ in the germline V gene. For the CDR3, the DNA is TGTGCCAGCAGCTTAGTGGAAAGGGGTGGCGAGCAGTACTTC. It translates to CASSLVERGGEQYF.

The V and J genes are TRBV27 and TRBJ2-2, with 11 bases that match TRBD2. CDR3 length: 16 amino acids. With V trimmed by 4 bases and J by 2 bases, 3 bases remained unmatched. Germline CDR1 and CDR2: MNHEY and SMNVEV (reference sequence). CDR3 protein: CASSSRLAGNTGELFF. The CDR3 nucleotides read TGTGCCAGCAGTTCTAGACTAGCGGGAAACACCGGGGAGCTGTTTTTT.

V usage is TRBV23-1 and J usage is TRBJ2-5; D gene uncertain. TRBV23-1 is an ORF, with its function uncertain. The CDR3 consists of 11 residues. V lost 6 bases to trimming and J lost 7 bases, with 9 bases between them. CDR3 in amino acids: CASRHPGTQYF. As DNA, the CDR3 is TGCGCCAGCAGGCATCCTGGGACCCAGTACTTC.

The V call is TRBV5-1, the J call TRBJ1-1, with D possibly TRBD1 on 6 matching bases. The germline V gene encodes CDR1 SGHRS and CDR2 YFSETQ. Between the trimmed V and J ends, which lost 4 bases and 4 bases, there was a span of 20 bases. The CDR3 has 16 residues. CDR3 nucleotides: TGCGCCAGCAGCGTAGACCCTAGGCGGGGGCGCACTGAAGCTTTCTTT. It yields the protein CASSVDPRRGRTEAFF.

The chain employs TRBV28 and TRBJ2-3; TRBD2 matches at 8 bases. There are 18 residues in the CDR3. The V gene end was trimmed by 3 bases and the J gene end by 2 bases; junction bases not matched to a gene: 13. CDR1 MDHEN and CDR2 SYDVKM come from the germline V gene. CDR3 DNA: TGTGCCAGCAGTTTGGTCGGCGGCGGGAGGTCGGTCACAGATACGCAGTATTTT. The encoded protein is CASSLVGGGRSVTDTQYF.

This clone was found a few times. The chain recombines TRBV18 with TRBJ1-4; D call uncertain. Germline V gene lookup returns CDR1 KGHSH and CDR2 LQKENI. V lost 0 bases to trimming and J lost 5 bases, with 16 bases between them. This CDR3 has 17 residues. Here the CDR3 reads CASSPPWIRGGNEKLFF. DNA of the CDR3: TGTGCCAGCTCACCACCGTGGATTCGGGGTGGCAATGAAAAACTGTTTTTT.

The genes are TRBV6-1 and TRBJ2-7; unclear D gene. The CDR3 consists of 13 residues. The V end was cut by 7 bases, the J end by 6 bases, with 16 bases between. The germline gives CDR1 MNHNS, CDR2 SASEGT. CDR3 in amino acids: CASNNEGMGEQYF. The CDR3 bases are TGTGCCAGCAATAATGAAGGTATGGGCGAGCAGTACTTC.

J is TRBJ1-2 and V is TRBV2; D is uncertain. Germline V gene sequence: CDR1 SNHLY, CDR2 FYNNEI. V gave up 0 bases and J gave up 8 bases, with 10 bases separating them. The CDR3 is 13 residues long. DNA of the CDR3: TGTGCCAGCAGTGAAGCGCGGGGTAGGGGCTACACCTTC. Its translation: CASSEARGRGYTF.

V and J are TRBV5-1 and TRBJ2-5; D call uncertain. The V gene's germline CDR1 is SGHRS and CDR2 YFSETQ. This CDR3 is built from 15 residues. The V end was cut by 0 bases, the J end by 1 base, with 10 bases between. The CDR3 protein is CASSLGPPGQETQYF. CDR3 nucleotide sequence: TGCGCCAGCAGCTTGGGTCCGCCAGGCCAAGAGACCCAGTACTTC. Supplemented by reference TRBV5-1 and TRBJ2-5, the full variable domain reads KAGVTQTPRYLIKTRGQQVTLSCSPISGHRSVSWYQQTPGQGLQFLFEYFSETQRNKGNFPGRFSGRQFSNSRSEMNVSTLELGDSALYLCASSLGPPGQETQYFGPGTRLLVL.

This chain connects TRBV10-2 to TRBJ2-7; 12 bases match TRBD2. V gave up 3 bases and J gave up 4 bases; unmatched junction bases: 1. Germline CDR1 is WSHSY and CDR2 is SAAADI. The CDR3 has 14 amino acids. CDR3 DNA: TGCGCCAGCAGTGACCTAGCGGGAGGGTACGAGCAGTACTTC. This encodes CASSDLAGGYEQYF.

The rearrangement uses TRBV25-1 and TRBJ2-1, with 8 bases matching TRBD1. J was trimmed by 3 bases and V by 1 base; bases with no gene match: 5. The V gene's germline CDR1 is MGHDK and CDR2 SYGVNS. The CDR3 consists of 16 residues. CDR3 nucleotides: TGTGCCAGCAGTGAATTTGGGACAGGCGACTACAATGAGCAGTTCTTC. It encodes CASSEFGTGDYNEQFF. The full variable domain, with the rest looked up from reference TRBV25-1 and TRBJ2-1, is EADIYQTPRYLVIGTGKKITLECSQTMGHDKMYWYQQDPGMELHLIHYSYGVNSTEKGDLSSESTVSRIRTEHFPLTLESARPSHTSQYLCASSEFGTGDYNEQFFGPGTRLTVL.

This clone appeared a few times. V is TRBV7-6 and J is TRBJ2-1; D is unresolved. The V and J ends lost 1 base and 7 bases respectively, with 8 bases between them. The CDR3 is made up of 13 amino acids. Germline V gene sequence: CDR1 SGHVS, CDR2 FNYEAQ. The CDR3 DNA reads TGTGCCAGCAGCTTAGAACGAGGAAATGAGCAGTTCTTC. Translation gives CASSLERGNEQFF.

The chain recombines TRBV5-1 with TRBJ2-3; 8 nucleotides align to TRBD1. CDR3 size: 16 residues. CDR1 SGHRS and CDR2 YFSETQ come from the germline V gene. J gave up 5 bases and V 4 bases, and 12 bases lay outside the gene matches. The CDR3 loop is CASSPQTGASGDTQYF. CDR3 bases: TGCGCCAGCAGCCCACAGACAGGGGCGAGCGGAGATACGCAGTATTTT.